Below, 19 T cell receptor beta chains from the same sample are listed, as sequenced in a study of blood T cells in healthy people across ages. A sample-barcoded 5' primer and a J-beta primer mix were used in a second PCR of about 6 to 11 cycles. TCRdb reprocessed the 5' RACE reads with MiXCR, giving one entry per CDR3 protein. The profile shows about 720,000 distinct CDR3 sequences, about 20% of them singletons. The sample comprised blood. The receptors here all came from a man between 65 and 85 years old in good health.

This clonotype was found many times. The chain has TRBV12-3 or TRBV12-4 and TRBJ1-5, with D hard to call. There are 13 residues in the CDR3. Trimming removed 3 bases from V and 4 bases from J, with 7 bases in between. CDR3 sequence reads: CASSLNGNQPQHF. The CDR3 coding sequence is TGTGCCAGCAGTTTGAACGGGAATCAGCCCCAGCATTTT.

This clonotype was detected only a few times. The V gene is TRBV20-1, the J gene TRBJ2-5; 9 bases line up with TRBD2. Matching the DNA end better, TRBJ2-1 makes the J call doubtful. CDR1 and CDR2 from the germline V gene are DFQATT and SNEGSKA (reference sequence). The CDR3 length is 14 residues. The CDR3 region has the DNA TGCAGTGCTAGTCAGCTAGCGGGGACCACTGAGCAGTTCTTC. It translates to CSASQLAGTTEQFF.

The V call is TRBV18, the J call TRBJ2-5, with 11 bases that match TRBD2. Near its end, the DNA agrees better with TRBJ2-1, so the J call may be wrong. The CDR3 length is 20 residues. Germline V gene data show CDR1 as KGHSH and CDR2 as LQKENI. The CDR3 loop reads CASSPAGPSGRPLVRNEQFF. The DNA of the CDR3 is TGTGCCAGCTCACCTGCTGGGCCTAGCGGGAGGCCTCTGGTTCGCAATGAGCAGTTCTTC.

This clonotype occurred a few times. The chain's CDR3 is CASRLAGQGLETQYF. CDR3 coding DNA: TGTGCCAGCAGACTTGCCGGACAGGGTTTGGAGACCCAGTACTTC. The V gene is TRBV7-2, the J gene TRBJ2-5; TRBD1 matches 8 bases. The CDR3 loop spans 15 amino acids. Germline V gene sequence: CDR1 SGHTA, CDR2 FQGNSA. Losses at the gene ends were 6 bases for V and 5 bases for J; bases not matched to a gene: 11.

In its sample, this clonotype was seen a few times. The chain uses TRBV29-1 and TRBJ2-1; no reliable D call. CDR3 length equals 13 residues. V lost 4 bases, J lost 6 bases, and 13 bases lay in between. The germline V gene has CDR1 SQVTM and CDR2 ANQGSEA. CDR3 loop: CSVGPGLGNEQFF. The CDR3 DNA sequence: TGCAGCGTTGGGCCCGGGCTGGGCAATGAGCAGTTCTTC.

In this sample, this clonotype turned up a few times. This sequence joins TRBV6-5 and TRBJ2-6; TRBD1 matches at 7 bases. This CDR3 spans 17 amino acids. The V and J ends lost 7 bases and 0 bases, in that order; junction bases with no gene match: 9. Germline-derived CDR1 and CDR2 are MNHEY and SVGAGI. The CDR3 sequence is CASTTGQHRSGANVLTF. The CDR3 region has the DNA TGTGCCAGCACAACGGGACAGCACCGCTCTGGGGCCAACGTCCTGACTTTC.

This rearrangement joins TRBV5-1 to TRBJ2-4; 9 positions match TRBD1. V was clipped by 4 bases and J by 8 bases; unmatched bases: 7. Germline V lookup: CDR1 SGHRS, CDR2 YFSETQ. The CDR3 is 14 amino acids. CDR3 DNA: TGCGCCAGCAGCAGCGGACAGGGGTTGGACATTCAGTACTTC. Encoded protein: CASSSGQGLDIQYF.

The CDR3 sequence is CASHRLASDNSPLHF. CDR3 bases: TGTGCCAGCCACCGGTTGGCTTCCGATAATTCACCCCTCCACTTT. This sequence joins TRBV7-9 and TRBJ1-6; D gene unclear. The CDR3 has 15 residues. In germline, CDR1 is SEHNR, CDR2 FQNEAQ (reference sequence). V was cut by 8 bases and J by 5 bases, with 16 bases left in between. Together with reference TRBV7-9 and TRBJ1-6, the CDR3 gives the full variable domain: DTGVSQNPRHKITKRGQNVTFRCDPISEHNRLYWYRQTLGQGPEFLTYFQNEAQLEKSRLLSDRFSAERPKGSFSTLEIQRTEQGDSAMYLCASHRLASDNSPLHFGNGTRLTVT.

This clonotype has only a few counts. The rearrangement uses TRBV14 and TRBJ2-3; D gene ambiguous. Germline CDR1 SGHDN, CDR2 FVKESK. The length of the CDR3 is 16 residues. The V gene lost 2 bases and the J gene lost 4 bases, with 16 bases spanning the gap. CDR3 bases: TGTGCCAGCAGCCAAAACCCCCTCGTTGTGGCAGATACGCAGTATTTT. This sequence encodes CASSQNPLVVADTQYF.

This clonotype was seen only a few times. The rearrangement links TRBV29-1 to TRBJ2-2, with 9 bases matching TRBD1. Germline CDR1 and CDR2: SQVTM and ANQGSEA. The CDR3 totals 13 residues. Trimming at V came to 5 bases and at J to 4 bases, leaving 2 bases not matched to a gene. CDR3 sequence (DNA): TGCAGCGTTTCGGGACAGGGCACCGGGGAGCTGTTTTTT. Its protein is CSVSGQGTGELFF.

V and J are TRBV20-1 and TRBJ2-3; D possibly corresponds to TRBD2 (6 bases). Germline V gene lookup returns CDR1 DFQATT and CDR2 SNEGSKA (reference sequence). The V end was cut by 3 bases, the J end by 9 bases, with 22 bases between. The length of the CDR3 is 15 residues. For the CDR3, the DNA is TGCAGTGCTAGGTATCCTAGGAATTTAGCGGAAACGCAGTATTTT. Protein product: CSARYPRNLAETQYF.

The rearrangement uses TRBV7-2 and TRBJ1-2; D is unclear. The germline gives CDR1 SGHTA, CDR2 FQGNSA. V lost 5 bases, J lost 8 bases, and 12 bases lay in between. The CDR3 runs to 12 residues. CDR3 amino acids: CASSTRTSGYTF. The CDR3, as DNA: TGTGCCAGCAGCACCCGGACGTCAGGCTACACCTTC.

This clonotype was observed a handful of times. This sequence joins TRBV5-1 and TRBJ2-7, with 8 bases matching TRBD1. The V gene end was trimmed by 0 bases and the J gene end by 3 bases; junction bases not matched to a gene: 5. The CDR3 spans 15 residues. The germline gives CDR1 SGHRS, CDR2 YFSETQ. For the CDR3, the DNA is TGCGCCAGCAGCTTGGGCGGACAGGGACTCTACGAGCAGTACTTC. Protein: CASSLGGQGLYEQYF.

This chain uses TRBV6-1 with TRBJ2-5; TRBD2 agrees at 8 bases. The end of the DNA fits TRBJ2-1 better, so the J call may be wrong. This CDR3 region has 16 residues. CDR1 and CDR2 from the germline V gene are MNHNS and SASEGT. CDR3 sequence: CASSPGLPGGNNEQFF. As DNA, the CDR3 is TGTGCCAGCAGTCCGGGCTTACCGGGGGGGAATAATGAGCAGTTCTTC.

This clonotype showed up just a few times. The V and J genes are TRBV29-1 and TRBJ2-5; D not resolved. CDR3 length equals 11 residues. V dropped 4 bases and J dropped 3 bases, with 6 bases sitting between them. The germline CDR1 and CDR2 sequences are SQVTM and ANQGSEA. The CDR3 DNA reads TGCAGCGTTGCAGCAGAAGAGACCCAGTACTTC. It codes for CSVAAEETQYF.

Only a few counts were recorded for this clonotype. The gene calls are TRBV18 and TRBJ1-5; 7 positions match TRBD1. The germline CDR1 and CDR2 sequences are KGHSH and LQKENI. With V trimmed by 5 bases and J by 5 bases, 6 bases remained unmatched. The CDR3 spans 14 residues. CDR3 sequence reads: CASSSSGGDQPQHF. CDR3 nucleotide sequence: TGTGCCAGCTCATCATCAGGGGGGGATCAGCCCCAGCATTTT. Variable domain in full (rest from reference TRBV18 and TRBJ1-5): NAGVMQNPRHLVRRRGQEARLRCSPMKGHSHVYWYRQLPEEGLKFMVYLQKENIIDESGMPKERFSAEFPKEGPSILRIQQVVRGDSAAYFCASSSSGGDQPQHFGDGTRLSIL.

This clonotype appeared a few times. The chain employs TRBV7-2 and TRBJ1-2; the D is unclear. Germline V lookup: CDR1 SGHTA, CDR2 FQGNSA. V lost 0 bases and J 5 bases, leaving 13 bases between the germline ends. This CDR3 is 15 amino acids long. In DNA, the CDR3 is TGTGCCAGCAGCTTAGCGCCGACTAGCGTGTATGGCTACACCTTC. Translating it yields CASSLAPTSVYGYTF.

A few counts support this clonotype. V usage is TRBV7-2 and J usage is TRBJ2-3; TRBD1 or TRBD2 may be the D gene (6 bases each). There are 14 residues in the CDR3. Germline V gene sequence: CDR1 SGHTA, CDR2 FQGNSA. V lost 3 bases and J 6 bases, leaving 13 bases between the germline ends. CDR3 coding DNA: TGTGCCAGCAGCTTCCGCCTCGGGGGCGATACGCAGTATTTT. It is translated as CASSFRLGGDTQYF.

The chain recombines TRBV9 with TRBJ1-2; D is perhaps TRBD1 (6 bases). Germline assignment: CDR1 SGDLS and CDR2 YYNGEE. The ends were cut back, 0 bases at V and 4 bases at J, with 13 bases in the middle. The CDR3 runs to 15 residues. CDR3 sequence: CASSVEAGDIYGYTF. In nucleotides, the CDR3 is TGTGCCAGCAGCGTAGAGGCAGGGGACATCTATGGCTACACCTTC.